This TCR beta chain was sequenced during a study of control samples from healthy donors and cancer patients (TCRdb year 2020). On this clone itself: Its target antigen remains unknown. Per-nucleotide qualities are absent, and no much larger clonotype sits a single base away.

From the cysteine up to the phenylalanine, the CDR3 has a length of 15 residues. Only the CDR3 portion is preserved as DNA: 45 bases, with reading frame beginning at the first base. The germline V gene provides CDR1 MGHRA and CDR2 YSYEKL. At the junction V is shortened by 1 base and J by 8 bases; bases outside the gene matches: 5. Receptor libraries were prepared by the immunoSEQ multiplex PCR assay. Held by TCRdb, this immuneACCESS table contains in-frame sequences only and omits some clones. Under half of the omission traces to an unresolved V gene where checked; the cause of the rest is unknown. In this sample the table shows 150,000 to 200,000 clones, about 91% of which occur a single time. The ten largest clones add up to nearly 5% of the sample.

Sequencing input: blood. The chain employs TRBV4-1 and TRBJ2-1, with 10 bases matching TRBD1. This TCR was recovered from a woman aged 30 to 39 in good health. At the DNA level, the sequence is TGCGCCAGCAGCCAAGGACAGGGGGCTATGTATGAGCAGTTCTTC. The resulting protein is CASSQGQGAMYEQFF.